What follows are 21 T cell receptor beta chains derived from one specimen sequenced in a study of identical twins. One entry per CDR3 protein results from TCRdb running MiXCR on the 5' RACE reads. The repertoire holds about 1.7 million distinct CDR3 sequences, with around a third as singletons. Sequenced material: cord blood. These receptors were taken from a newborn girl in good health.

The J gene is TRBJ2-3, the V gene TRBV20-1; D is possibly TRBD1 (5 bases). The CDR3 contains 14 residues. The germline V gene encodes CDR1 DFQATT and CDR2 SNEGSKA (reference sequence). Trimming stripped 0 bases from V and 2 bases from J, with 9 bases between. The CDR3 spells CSARDGATTDTQYF. DNA for the CDR3: TGCAGTGCTAGAGATGGGGCGACCACAGATACGCAGTATTTT.

This sequence joins TRBV3-1 and TRBJ2-7; 10 bases are a match to TRBD2. V shed 4 bases, J shed 1 base, and the junction held 7 bases outside the gene matches. This CDR3 spans 16 amino acids. CDR1 is LGHDT, CDR2 YNNKEL, per germline (reference sequence). CDR3 bases: TGTGCCAGCAGCCGAGGCTGGACTAGCGGTTCCTACGAGCAGTACTTC. It translates to CASSRGWTSGSYEQYF.

The genes are TRBV6-5 and TRBJ1-2, with D perhaps TRBD1 (5 bases). The CDR3 is 15 residues long. CDR1 is MNHEY and CDR2 is SVGAGI in the germline V gene. Trimming took 6 bases from V and 5 from J, leaving 19 bases between them. The CDR3 here is CASSRRGGGEYGYTF. In nucleotides, the CDR3 is TGTGCCAGCAGCCGCCGAGGCGGAGGGGAATATGGCTACACCTTC.

The chain carries TRBV20-1 and TRBJ2-3, with D perhaps assigned TRBD1 or TRBD2 (6 bases each). Germline-derived CDR1 and CDR2 are DFQATT and SNEGSKA (reference sequence). Trimming removed 3 bases at V and 8 bases at J, with 21 bases between. The CDR3 consists of 15 residues. CDR3 amino acids: CSASPPHGGPGTQYF. For the CDR3, the DNA is TGCAGTGCTAGCCCTCCCCACGGGGGCCCAGGTACGCAGTATTTT.

In this sample, this clonotype turned up a few times. Germline and junction disagree at one end, which may indicate a read error. This chain connects TRBV28 to TRBJ2-3, with D perhaps matching TRBD2 (5 bases). The CDR3 is 13 residues long. Germline CDR1 reads MDHEN; CDR2 reads SYDVKM. This CDR3 reads CAGSLASTDTQYF. The DNA of the CDR3 is TGTGCCGGCAGTTTAGCGAGCACAGATACGCAGTATTTT.

This clonotype was seen a few times. J is TRBJ1-2 and V is TRBV6-1; tentatively, D is TRBD1 (5 bases). V shed 7 bases and J shed 4 bases, with 13 bases lying between them. Germline V gene sequence: CDR1 MNHNS, CDR2 SASEGT. CDR3 size: 13 residues. The CDR3 nucleotides read TGTGCCAGCAAGACCGGGGCCCTCTATGGCTACACCTTC. This translates into CASKTGALYGYTF.

This clonotype was seen only a few times. This chain links TRBV20-1 with TRBJ2-2; 7 bases are a match to TRBD1. The V gene's germline CDR1 is DFQATT and CDR2 SNEGSKA (reference sequence). V dropped 6 bases and J dropped 7; count of bases not matched to a gene: 14. The CDR3 runs 15 residues. The CDR3 DNA is TGCAGTGCCATCTCGGGACAGTATGAGCTCGGGGAGCTGTTTTTT. Amino acids: CSAISGQYELGELFF.

CDR3 in DNA: TGTGCCAGCAGCCGCAGAATGGATACGCAGTATTTT. Translating it yields CASSRRMDTQYF. This chain links TRBV7-2 with TRBJ2-3, with D unresolved. CDR1 is SGHTA, CDR2 FQGNSA, per germline. Trimming removed 5 bases from V and 6 bases from J, with 9 bases in between. The CDR3 spans 12 residues.

This clonotype was counted a few times. V gene TRBV7-8 combines with J gene TRBJ1-4; D is undetermined. Germline values: CDR1 SGHVS, CDR2 FQNEAQ. Trimming removed 3 bases from V and 9 bases from J, with 11 bases in between. The CDR3 consists of 13 residues. The CDR3 DNA sequence: TGTGCCAGCAGCTTTCGACTGGCCCAAAAACTGTTTTTT. The encoded protein is CASSFRLAQKLFF.

This chain connects TRBV29-1 to TRBJ1-2; the D gene is possibly TRBD1 (5 bases). The CDR3 loop spans 14 amino acids. Germline V CDR1 and CDR2: SQVTM, ANQGSEA. Trimming cost V 4 bases and J 1 base, with 13 bases left between them. The CDR3 region is CSVGTGPVNYGYTF. The CDR3 bases are TGCAGCGTTGGAACGGGGCCCGTTAACTATGGCTACACCTTC.

The chain couples TRBV27 to TRBJ1-2; no clear D gene. This CDR3 is 12 amino acids long. The germline CDR1 and CDR2 sequences are MNHEY and SMNVEV (reference sequence). Trimming took off 5 bases at V and 8 bases at J, with 12 bases between the two ends. The CDR3 reads CASSPTAGGYTF. DNA of the CDR3: TGTGCCAGCAGTCCGACGGCAGGCGGCTACACCTTC.

This chain joins TRBV20-1 and TRBJ2-7, with D perhaps matching TRBD2 (5 bases). Germline CDR1 and CDR2: DFQATT and SNEGSKA (reference sequence). This CDR3 region has 16 residues. V was clipped by 1 base and J by 4 bases, with 20 bases between them. The CDR3 DNA reads TGCAGTGCTAGAGGATCCGAGCGGTTCCTCAGGTACGAGCAGTACTTC. Its protein is CSARGSERFLRYEQYF.

Here the CDR3 reads CSARDRDRSSYEQYF. The DNA for the CDR3 is TGCAGTGCTAGAGATCGGGACAGGAGCTCCTACGAGCAGTACTTC. The chain employs TRBV20-1 and TRBJ2-7; TRBD1 agrees at 8 bases. Losses at the gene ends were 0 bases for V and 0 bases for J; bases not matched to a gene: 4. This CDR3 has 15 residues. From germline, CDR1 is DFQATT and CDR2 SNEGSKA (reference sequence).

V usage is TRBV7-9 and J usage is TRBJ1-2; tentatively, D is TRBD1 (5 bases). The CDR3 spans 13 residues. Germline CDR1 reads SEHNR; CDR2 reads FQNEAQ (reference sequence). V lost 0 bases and J 7 bases, leaving 9 bases between the germline ends. The CDR3 coding sequence is TGTGCCAGCAGCTTAGCCGGGACTGCTGGCTACACCTTC. It is translated as CASSLAGTAGYTF.

The rearrangement uses TRBV3-1 and TRBJ2-3; D might be TRBD1 (6 bases). The V and J ends lost 6 bases and 0 bases respectively, with 16 bases between them. Looked up from germline, CDR1 is LGHDT and CDR2 is YNNKEL (reference sequence). This CDR3 has 16 residues. CDR3 nucleotide sequence: TGTGCCAGCAGGCGAGGGGGTTTCACTAGCACAGATACGCAGTATTTT. Amino acid sequence: CASRRGGFTSTDTQYF.

The chain couples TRBV7-8 to TRBJ2-7; 9 nucleotides line up with TRBD2. Trimming removed 7 bases from V and 0 bases from J; junction bases left unmatched: 13. There are 17 residues in the CDR3. The germline gives CDR1 SGHVS, CDR2 FQNEAQ. The CDR3 DNA is TGTGCCAGCAATCAAGAAAGGCTAGCGGGAACCTCCTACGAGCAGTACTTC. Translated, it gives CASNQERLAGTSYEQYF. Drawing the rest from reference TRBV7-8 and TRBJ2-7, the complete variable domain is GAGVSQSPRYKVAKRGQDVALRCDPISGHVSLFWYQQALGQGPEFLTYFQNEAQLDKSGLPSDRFFAERPEGSVSTLKIQRTQQEDSAVYLCASNQERLAGTSYEQYFGPGTRLTVT.

A note on this clonotype: A much more abundant neighbour one base away suggests this may be a read error. This chain links TRBV20-1 with TRBJ1-2; D gene ambiguous. Germline loops: CDR1 DFQATT, CDR2 SNEGSKA (reference sequence). The CDR3 is 12 amino acids. V lost 3 bases and J 4 bases, leaving 9 bases between the germline ends. Here the CDR3 DNA reads TGCAGTGCTAGTGAGGGCCCCTATGGCTACACCTTC. Amino acids: CSASEGPYGYTF.

This sequence joins TRBV20-1 and TRBJ1-4; a possible D gene is TRBD1 (5 bases). CDR1 is DFQATT and CDR2 is SNEGSKA in the germline V gene (reference sequence). Trimming left V 5 bases short and J 4 bases short, with 17 bases between. There are 15 residues in the CDR3. The CDR3 DNA reads as TGCAGTGCTTCCCAACGGAGGGGAGTTAATGAAAAACTGTTTTTT. It is translated as CSASQRRGVNEKLFF.

The rearrangement joins TRBV7-2 to TRBJ2-3, with 9 bases that match TRBD2. CDR1 SGHTA and CDR2 FQGNSA come from the germline V gene. V was pared by 3 bases and J by 7 bases, with 5 bases of the junction left unmatched. The CDR3 runs to 14 residues. CDR3 coding DNA: TGTGCCAGCAGCTTTGGCGGGAGGGCCCATACGCAGTATTTT. This sequence encodes CASSFGGRAHTQYF.

The J gene is TRBJ1-4, the V gene TRBV28; D remains unclear. V lost 7 bases, J lost 5 bases, and 2 bases lay in between. This CDR3 is 10 amino acids long. The V gene's germline CDR1 is MDHEN and CDR2 SYDVKM. The CDR3 loop reads CASKNEKLFF. For the CDR3, the DNA is TGTGCCAGCAAAAATGAAAAACTGTTTTTT.

The rearrangement joins TRBV7-9 to TRBJ2-3; tentatively, D is TRBD2 (6 bases). The ends were cut back, 6 bases at V and 5 bases at J, with 12 bases in the middle. Germline-derived CDR1 and CDR2 are SEHNR and FQNEAQ (reference sequence). The CDR3 is 13 amino acids. CDR3 sequence: CASSQGEVDTQYF. CDR3 nucleotide sequence: TGTGCCAGCAGTCAAGGGGAGGTAGATACGCAGTATTTT.